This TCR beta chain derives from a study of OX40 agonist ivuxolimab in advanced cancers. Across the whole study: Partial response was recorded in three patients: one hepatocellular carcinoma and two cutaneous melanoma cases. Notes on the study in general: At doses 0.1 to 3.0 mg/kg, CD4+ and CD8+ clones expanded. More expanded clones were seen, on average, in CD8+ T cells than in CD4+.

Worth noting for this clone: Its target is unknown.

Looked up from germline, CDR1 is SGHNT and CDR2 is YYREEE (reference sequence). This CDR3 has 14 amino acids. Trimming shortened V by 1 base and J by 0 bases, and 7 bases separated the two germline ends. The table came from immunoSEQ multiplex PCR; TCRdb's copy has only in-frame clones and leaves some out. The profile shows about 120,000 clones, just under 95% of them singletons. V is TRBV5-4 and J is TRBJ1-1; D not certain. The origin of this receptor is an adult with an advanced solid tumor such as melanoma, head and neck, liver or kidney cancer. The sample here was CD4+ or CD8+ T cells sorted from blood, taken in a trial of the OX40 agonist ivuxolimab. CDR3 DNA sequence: TGTGCCAGCAGCTTGACCGGGATGAACACTGAAGCTTTCTTT. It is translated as CASSLTGMNTEAFF.